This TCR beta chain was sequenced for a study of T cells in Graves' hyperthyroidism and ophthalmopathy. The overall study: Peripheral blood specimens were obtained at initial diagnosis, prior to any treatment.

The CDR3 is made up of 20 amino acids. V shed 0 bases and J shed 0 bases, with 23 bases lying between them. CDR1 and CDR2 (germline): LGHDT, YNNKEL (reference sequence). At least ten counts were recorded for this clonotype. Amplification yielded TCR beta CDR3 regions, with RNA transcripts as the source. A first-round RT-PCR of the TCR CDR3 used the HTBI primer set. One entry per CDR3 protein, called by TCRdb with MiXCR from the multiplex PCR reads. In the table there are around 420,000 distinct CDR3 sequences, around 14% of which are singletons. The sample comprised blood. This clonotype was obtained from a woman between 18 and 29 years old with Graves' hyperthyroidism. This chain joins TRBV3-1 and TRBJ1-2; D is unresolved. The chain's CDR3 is CASSQDLPWREFTSNYGYTF. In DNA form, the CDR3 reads TGTGCCAGCAGCCAAGATCTCCCCTGGCGGGAGTTCACCTCTAACTATGGCTACACCTTC.